This paragraph reports one TCR beta chain. Its antigen is not known. The method was immunoSEQ multiplex PCR; TCRdb's version includes in-frame clones alone and lacks a portion of them. The table lists approximately 130,000 clones, roughly 87% of them singletons. This sample was included in a study of T cell responses to AZD1222 COVID-19 vaccine. Study-wide results and limits: Only a handful of AZD1222 recipients, about six in all, had baseline seropositivity. Nearly half of spike-specific TCRs reportedly target variant regions that are unmutated in the B.1.351 and B.1.1.7 variants.

Germline CDR1 reads SGHRS; CDR2 reads YFSETQ. V gave up 3 bases and J gave up 8 bases; unmatched junction bases: 2. The CDR3 is 13 amino acids. Material: peripheral blood, obtained 28 days after the second AZD1222 dose. This TCR was sampled from an adult who received the AZD1222 COVID-19 vaccine. This chain uses TRBV5-1 with TRBJ2-1, with TRBD1 matching 10 bases. In nucleotides, the CDR3 is TGCGCCAGCAGCTCGGGGACAGGGGATGAGCAGTTCTTC. This sequence encodes CASSSGTGDEQFF.